This TCR beta chain was recovered during a study of Ad26.COV2.S vaccination and SARS-CoV-2 variants. At the level of the study: Donor joined the COV1001 Ad26.COV2.S trial arm. Intramuscular Ad26.COV2.S doses were given once or twice, 56 days apart.

Treatment here: around 19 received Ad26.COV2.S at low or high dose, single or two shots; about 5 received placebo; per-sample allocation not given. The samples date from day 63 after the first vaccine or placebo injection. Donation came from an adult in Boston who was aged 18-55 years. Using immunoSEQ multiplex PCR, the repertoire was profiled, and TCRdb retains in-frame clones only, with some absent. The data show 350,000 to 400,000 clones, with approximately 91% seen just once and approximately 3.7% held by the top ten. This clone was recorded a few times. Antigen: not known. Study-wide points: Placebo recipients trailed vaccine recipients in spike-specific TCR breadth.

The receptor was derived from a person between 18 and 65 years old who received the Ad26.COV2.S COVID-19 vaccine or a placebo. The input for sequencing was peripheral blood, taken in a trial of Ad26.COV2.S vaccine versus placebo.

DNA for the CDR3: TGTGCCAGCAGCCCTGACAGGACAGCATTCTCGGGCACTGAAGCTTTCTTT. Translating it yields CASSPDRTAFSGTEAFF. The chain carries TRBV3-1 (or the pseudogene TRBV3-2) and TRBJ1-1; TRBD1 is a possible D gene (6 bases). V was pared by 4 bases and J by 4 bases, with 22 bases between. Germline V gene data show CDR1 as LGHDT and CDR2 as YNNKEL (reference sequence). This CDR3 comprises 17 residues.